This T cell receptor (beta chain) was profiled in a study of Tregs in tolerant kidney transplant recipients (dated by TCRdb to between 2018 and 2021). For the study in its entirety: The study applied TCRbeta sequencing to find donor-specific regulatory T cells before combined kidney and bone marrow transplantation and then followed those same cells after transplant. Several methods of expanding Tregs specific for an allogeneic donor were compared by TCRbeta repertoire sequencing in a few healthy controls.

A distance of 11 bases separates the germline ends of V and J, which lose 1 base and 1 base respectively. The CDR3, from cysteine to phenylalanine, totals 16 residues. This entry keeps only the CDR3 DNA: 48 bases, framed from base 1. CDR1 is given as SGHTA and CDR2 as FQGNSA, both from the germline V gene. Overall results and qualifications from the work: Biological reproducibility was not directly assessed, although technical replication error appeared to be minimal. Expanding Tregs with activated donor B cells appeared to identify the most biologically relevant and donor-specific TCRbeta repertoire. The study was constrained by small patient numbers, and validation of the findings is required in larger populations and under other immunosuppression protocols.

About this clone: What antigen it recognizes has not been identified. Base qualities were left out, and no much larger clone turns up one base away.

Thawed PBMCs were FACS-sorted into unstimulated Tregs (CD4+CD25+CD127-), CD4+ non-Tregs (CD4+CD25-), CD4 cells and CD8 cells. Healthy control blood was obtained either as purchased buffy coats or from healthy volunteers. Healthy control blood was processed to PBMCs by Ficoll density gradient and cryopreserved, and patient PBMCs were collected before and after transplant. For TCRbeta CDR3 sequencing, genomic DNA from the sorted cells was extracted using the QIAGEN DNeasy Blood and Tissue Kit. Through immunoSEQ, high-throughput TCRbeta CDR3 sequencing was done commercially, including PCR amplification with internal controls and bias correction. The original methods were these. Unique productive TCRbeta sequences were defined by CDR3 nucleotide sequence where primers matched, and otherwise by CDR3 amino acid sequence together with Vbeta and Jbeta genes. Sorting error was corrected by removing sequences shared between sorted populations at a frequency ratio of 2:1 or less, and the remaining shared sequences were assigned to the higher population. Donor-reactive sequences were defined as at least 5-fold expanded in CFSE-low cells versus unstimulated cells, with frequency of at least 0.01% in CFSE-low cells. Repertoire divergence was quantified by Jensen-Shannon divergence using the top 100 TCRbeta sequences ranked by frequency. For any sample with multiple sequencing runs, sorting error was corrected in each run separately before the runs were pooled. As stored in TCRdb, this immuneACCESS dataset retains in-frame rearrangements with V and J assigned. A fraction of the clones does not appear; measured against another copy, unresolved V genes explain less than half of the discrepancy, and the remainder lacks a known reason. That table gives V, J and clone size, and the DNA gave D and trimming. The sample yields roughly 250,000 clones; roughly 80% were counted once. The ten largest account for 0.55% to 0.65% of the sample.

This TCR was sampled from a human donor in good health. The sequencing input was CD4+ T cells from blood. This chain joins TRBV7-2 to TRBJ1-5; possibly the D gene is TRBD1, per 6 matching bases. The CDR3: CASSLVRTVSNQPQHF. The base sequence is TGTGCCAGCAGCTTAGTTCGGACAGTCAGCAATCAGCCCCAGCATTTT. The entire variable domain, with the stretches around the CDR3 drawn from the reference TRBV7-2 and TRBJ1-5 proteins, is GAGVSQSPSNKVTEKGKDVELRCDPISGHTALYWYRQSLGQGLEFLIYFQGNSAPDKSGLPSDRFSAERTGGSVSTLTIQRTQQEDSAVYLCASSLVRTVSNQPQHFGDGTRLSIL.